This is a list of T cell receptor beta chains from one sample in a study of T cell responses to AZD1222 COVID-19 vaccine. Assay: immunoSEQ multiplex PCR; the TCRdb copy retains only in-frame clones and omits some. Among approximately 160,000 clones, just over 90% were seen once, and the ten largest hold approximately 1.4%. Specimen: peripheral blood, collected on day 0 of AZD1222 vaccination. These receptors were collected from an adult in good health. Each CDR3 is given with its conserved first and last residue. D genes are given only for firm matches.

v_call,d_call,j_call,cdr3_length,cdr3_aa,cdr3_nt
TRBV30,-,TRBJ1-1,11,CAWGEPQGAFF,TGTGCCTGGGGAGAGCCGCAGGGGGCTTTCTTT
TRBV20-1,-,TRBJ1-1,16,CSASSGGLGRSGEAFF,TGCAGTGCTAGTTCCGGTGGTTTAGGGCGATCGGGTGAAGCTTTCTTT
TRBV6-5,-,TRBJ2-1,14,CASSLTGLNNEQFF,TGTGCCAGCAGTCTCACAGGGTTGAACAATGAGCAGTTCTTC
TRBV28,-,TRBJ1-5,13,CASGEYSNQPQHF,TGTGCCAGCGGGGAATATAGCAATCAGCCCCAGCATTTT
TRBV2,-,TRBJ2-2,16,CASRGFGQGDTGELFF,TGTGCCAGCAGGGGATTTGGGCAGGGCGACACCGGGGAGCTGTTTTTT
TRBV6-5,TRBD1,TRBJ1-6,16,CASSYGDRGYDSPLHF,TGTGCCAGCAGTTACGGGGACAGGGGTTATGATTCACCCCTCCACTTT
TRBV7-6,TRBD1,TRBJ1-5,16,CASSLGTGGLNQPQHF,TGTGCCAGCAGCTTAGGGACAGGAGGGCTCAATCAGCCCCAGCATTTT
TRBV7-9,-,TRBJ2-5,15,CASSLVGARGVAQYF,TGTGCCAGCAGCTTAGTGGGCGCCCGTGGTGTGGCCCAGTACTTC
TRBV7-9,TRBD1,TRBJ2-2,17,CASRRKSGTDNTGELFF,TGTGCCAGCCGAAGGAAATCGGGGACAGATAACACCGGGGAGCTGTTTTTT
TRBV19,TRBD1,TRBJ1-2,14,CASSPSGTGYGYTF,TGTGCCAGTAGTCCCTCCGGGACAGGGTATGGCTACACCTTC